These T cell receptor beta chains were read from a single sample in a study of CD8 T cells in ankylosing spondylitis. TCRdb re-derived calls from the 5' RACE reads in MiXCR, one entry per CDR3 protein. Of 750,000 to 850,000 distinct CDR3 sequences in the sample, approximately 10% were seen once. Sequenced sample: blood, either unsorted or a sorted T cell fraction (not recorded which). These receptors were collected from a male donor with ankylosing spondylitis. Both conserved end residues are part of each CDR3. D genes are given only for firm matches. For some rows the clone size is stated as once, few or many, or as a class when expanded; others skip it.

v_gene,d_gene,j_gene,abundance,CDR3nt,CDR3aa
TRBV29-1,TRBD2,TRBJ2-3,many,TGCAGCGTTGAAGGGGCTAGCGGGTTAAGCACAGATACGCAGTATTTT,CSVEGASGLSTDTQYF
TRBV7-2,NA,TRBJ1-6,few,TGTGCCAGCAGCTTAGGCCTGACAGATAATTCACCCCTCCACTTT,CASSLGLTDNSPLHF
TRBV7-2,TRBD2,TRBJ2-2,few,TGTGCCAGCAGCCCTGAAGGACTAGCGGGCACCGGGGAGCTGTTTTTT,CASSPEGLAGTGELFF
TRBV4-2,NA,TRBJ2-3,few,TGTGCCAGCAGCCAAGAGAGGAGTACTACGCAGTATTTT,CASSQERSTTQYF
TRBV11-2,NA,TRBJ2-2,few,TGTGCCAGCAGCCGTTGGCGGGGCCGAACGAACACCGGGGAGCTGTTTTTT,CASSRWRGRTNTGELFF
TRBV2,NA,TRBJ2-7,NA,TGTGCCAGCAGTAGGGACATCTACGAGCAGTACTTC,CASSRDIYEQYF
TRBV20-1,NA,TRBJ2-3,few,TGCAGTGCCCTGATAAGGGGGACTGGCCCAGATACGCAGTATTTT,CSALIRGTGPDTQYF
TRBV29-1,NA,TRBJ2-7,NA,TGCAGCGTTGTGACCCGGGGCACGCGCGAGCAGTACTTC,CSVVTRGTREQYF
TRBV10-3,TRBD1,TRBJ2-7,NA,TGTGCCATCAGAAGACAGGGGGCGTCCTACGAGCAGTACTTC,CAIRRQGASYEQYF
TRBV12-3/TRBV12-4,NA,TRBJ1-2,NA,TGTGCCAGCAGTTGGGGTCCTACAGAGATCTATGGCTACACCTTC,CASSWGPTEIYGYTF
TRBV20-1,NA,TRBJ1-2,NA,TGCAGTGCTAGGAAATCCGGGGGCGACGGCTACACCTTC,CSARKSGGDGYTF
TRBV15,NA,TRBJ2-5,NA,TGTGCCACCAGCAGCGGGAGAAATGGTGTGGGGACCCAGTACTTC,CATSSGRNGVGTQYF
TRBV5-1,TRBD1,TRBJ2-7,NA,TGCGCCAGCAGCCCGGGCAGGGGGCAAAACGAGCAGTACTTC,CASSPGRGQNEQYF
TRBV28,NA,TRBJ1-5,many,TGTGCCAGCAGAACGGGCAATCAGCCCCAGCATTTT,CASRTGNQPQHF
TRBV6-2/TRBV6-3,NA,TRBJ1-1,few,TGTGCCAGCAGTTACAAAGGAAGATCTTGGACTGAAGCTTTCTTT,CASSYKGRSWTEAFF
TRBV20-1,NA,TRBJ2-7,few,NA,CSAGAFFGSYEQYF
TRBV20-1,TRBD2,TRBJ2-1,many,TGCAGTGCTAGAGATTGGCGACTAGCGGGGTACAATGAGCAGTTCTTC,CSARDWRLAGYNEQFF
TRBV9,NA,TRBJ2-3,few,TGTGCCAGCAGCACCCTTTGGGGGCGCACAGATACGCAGTATTTT,CASSTLWGRTDTQYF
TRBV4-3,TRBD1,TRBJ1-6,many,TGCGCCAGCAGCCAAGGACAGGGCCCCTATAATTCACCCCTCCACTTT,CASSQGQGPYNSPLHF
TRBV7-2,TRBD1,TRBJ1-2,NA,TGTGCCAGCTTTGGGAGACACAGGGGTCCTAACTATGGCTACACCTTC,CASFGRHRGPNYGYTF
TRBV7-9,TRBD2,TRBJ2-5,NA,TGTGCCAGCAGCGCGACTAGCGGGAGGTCCGACGAGACCCAGTACTTC,CASSATSGRSDETQYF
TRBV4-2,NA,TRBJ2-7,many,TGTGCCAGCAGCCAGGTGGGTAGGTACGAGCAGTACTTC,CASSQVGRYEQYF
TRBV5-7,TRBD1,TRBJ2-1,many,TGTGCCAGCAGCCATAGACCCGGGACAGGGGGCGTCGGGTCCCTCTACAATGAGCAGTTCTTC,CASSHRPGTGGVGSLYNEQFF
TRBV10-3,NA,TRBJ1-1,many,TGTGCCACCATAGCGAACACTGAAGCTTTCTTT,CATIANTEAFF
TRBV20-1,NA,TRBJ2-7,NA,TGCAGTGCTTCCTCGGCGGAGTACTCCTACGAGCAGTACTTC,CSASSAEYSYEQYF
TRBV27,NA,TRBJ2-7,NA,TGTGCCAGCAGCATTAAAGGGACTGTCGCCTACGAGCAGTACTTC,CASSIKGTVAYEQYF
TRBV5-1,NA,TRBJ2-7,many,TGCGCCAGCAGCTTGGGACTACCTCTGGACGAGCAGTACTTC,CASSLGLPLDEQYF
TRBV11-2,NA,TRBJ2-5,NA,TGTGCCAGCAGCTTCCCCTGGACGGAAGAGACCCAGTACTTC,CASSFPWTEETQYF
TRBV6-4,TRBD1,TRBJ2-1,many,TGTGCCAGCAGTGACGGGACAGGGGACTACAATGAGCAGTTCTTC,CASSDGTGDYNEQFF
TRBV4-3,TRBD1,TRBJ1-4,NA,TGCGCCAGCAGCCAAGCGCGCTACAGGGGGACTAATGAAAAACTGTTTTTT,CASSQARYRGTNEKLFF
TRBV20-1,NA,TRBJ1-6,NA,TGCAGTGCTAGAGTAGGCACAGGGAATTCACCCCTCCACTTT,CSARVGTGNSPLHF
TRBV6-2/TRBV6-3,NA,TRBJ2-7,few,TGTGCCAGCAGAGCGGGACACTTCTACGAGCAGTACTTC,CASRAGHFYEQYF
TRBV18,TRBD1,TRBJ2-7,few,TGTGCCAGCTCATCTTTAACCGGGACAGACTACGAGCAGTACTTC,CASSSLTGTDYEQYF